This T cell receptor (beta chain) is from a study of identical twins. TCRdb reprocessed the 5' RACE reads with MiXCR, giving one entry per CDR3 protein. The profile shows roughly 750,000 distinct CDR3 sequences, roughly 20% of them singletons. V gave up 4 bases and J gave up 1 base, with 9 bases separating them. CDR1 and CDR2 (germline): LNHDA, SQIVND (reference sequence). CDR3 length: 14 amino acids. A few counts support this clonotype. The sample also formed part of further work on T cells expressing NK-cell markers. That investigation notes: Sorted CD3+CD56+NKG2C+, CD3+CD56+NKG2C- and CD3+CD56-NKG2C+ T cells supplied TCR beta repertoires. As a fraction of CD8+ T cells, dominant NKG2C+ clonotypes reached about 1.0-8% in six donors.

The sequence derives from a woman younger than 30 in good health. The sequencing input was PBMCs. The gene calls are TRBV19 and TRBJ2-3; unclear D gene. In DNA form, the CDR3 reads TGTGCCAGTAGTACCACTCAGGGCACAGATACGCAGTATTTT. Its translation is CASSTTQGTDTQYF.